This TCR beta chain was recorded in a study of T cell responses to AZD1222 COVID-19 vaccine. J gave up 1 base and V 1 base, and 1 base lay outside the gene matches. Germline CDR1 reads MNHNS; CDR2 reads SASEGT. The CDR3 runs 15 residues. Study-wide results and limits: The donor group comprised mostly white British people and more females; the analysis possibly underestimated clonal diversity.

Using immunoSEQ multiplex PCR, the repertoire was profiled, and TCRdb retains in-frame clones only, with some absent. The sample holds around 130,000 clones; roughly 88% are singletons and the top ten take roughly 9%. About this clone itself: Its specificity is unknown.

The sequence was collected from an adult in good health. Material: peripheral blood, obtained on day 0 of AZD1222 vaccination. The chain combines TRBV6-1 with TRBJ2-7; TRBD1 matches 10 bases. CDR3 nucleotides: TGTGCCAGCAGTGAAGAGGGACAGGGGTCCTACGAGCAGTACTTC. This gives the protein CASSEEGQGSYEQYF.